The T cell receptor (beta chain) described here comes from a study of T-cell memory formation after mild COVID-19. Findings and limits, study-wide: Later expanders leaned CD4+, whereas clones that contracted between day 15 and 85 were balanced CD4/CD8.

Germline-derived CDR1 and CDR2 are SGDLS and YYNGEE. The CDR3 totals 16 residues. Unmatched junction bases numbered 11, after V lost 2 bases and J lost 8 bases. The table lists this clonotype with a few counts. The antigen is unknown. One entry per CDR3 protein, called by TCRdb with MiXCR from the 5' RACE reads. This table holds 250,000 to 300,000 distinct CDR3 sequences, roughly 17% found once. The specimen sequenced was PBMCs or a T cell subset sorted from them (not recorded which). The rearrangement links TRBV9 to TRBJ2-3; 10 nucleotides line up with TRBD1. This clonotype was obtained from a young man who had mild COVID-19 (a few samples of this study predate the infection). Cell type and time point are not known. The chain's CDR3 is CASSVSGTGVGGTQYF. CDR3 DNA: TGTGCCAGCAGCGTCTCCGGGACAGGGGTAGGGGGTACGCAGTATTTT.